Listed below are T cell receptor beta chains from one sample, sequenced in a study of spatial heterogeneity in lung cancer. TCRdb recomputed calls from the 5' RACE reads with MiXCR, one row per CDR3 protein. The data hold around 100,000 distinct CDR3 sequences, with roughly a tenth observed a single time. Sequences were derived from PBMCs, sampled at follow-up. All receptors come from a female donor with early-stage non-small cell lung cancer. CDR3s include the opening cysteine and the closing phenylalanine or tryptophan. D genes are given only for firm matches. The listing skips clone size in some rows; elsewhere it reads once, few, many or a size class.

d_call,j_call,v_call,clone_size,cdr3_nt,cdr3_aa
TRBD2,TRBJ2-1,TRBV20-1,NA,TGCAGTGCGAGTAGCGGGAGTGGTAATGAGCAGTTCTTC,CSASSGSGNEQFF
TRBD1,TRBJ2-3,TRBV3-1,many,TGTGCCAGCAGCCAAGCCTGGACAGGGGGGCCAGATACGCAGTATTTT,CASSQAWTGGPDTQYF
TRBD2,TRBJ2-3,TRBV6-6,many,TGTGCCAGCCAAAAGTTACTAGCGGGAGCGGATACGCAGTATTTT,CASQKLLAGADTQYF
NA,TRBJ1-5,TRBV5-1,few,TGCGCCAGCAGCTTAGAACCAAGGGATCAGCCCCAGCATTTT,CASSLEPRDQPQHF
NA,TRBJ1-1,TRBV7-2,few,TGTGCCAGCAGCTTAGCCTTGAACACTGAAGCTTTCTTT,CASSLALNTEAFF
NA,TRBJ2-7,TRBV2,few,TGTGCCAGCTCTACGGGGACGGCCTACGAGCAGTACTTC,CASSTGTAYEQYF
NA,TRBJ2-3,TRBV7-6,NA,TGTGCCAGCAGCCCCGGAGCCACGGGGGTAGATACGCAGTATTTT,CASSPGATGVDTQYF
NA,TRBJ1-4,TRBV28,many,TGTGCCAGCAGTTTATGGGCAGAAACTAATGAAAAACTGTTTTTT,CASSLWAETNEKLFF
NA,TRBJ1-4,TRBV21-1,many,TGTGCCAGCAGCAGAAAACCTTCGGACAGGGAAAAACTGTTTTTT,CASSRKPSDREKLFF
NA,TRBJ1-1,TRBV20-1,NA,TGCAGTGCTTTGGACTCCCTCCTGGGGACTGAAGCTTTCTTT,CSALDSLLGTEAFF
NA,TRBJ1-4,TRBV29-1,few,TGCAGCGTTTCGGACCTCGGAAAAAAACTGTTTTTT,CSVSDLGKKLFF
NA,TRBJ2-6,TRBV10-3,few,TGTGCCATCAAAACTGCCTCTGGGGCCAACGTCCTGACTTTC,CAIKTASGANVLTF
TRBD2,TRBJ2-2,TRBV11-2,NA,TGTGCCAGCAGGTTTACGGGGGGATTCGGGGAGCTGTTTTTT,CASRFTGGFGELFF
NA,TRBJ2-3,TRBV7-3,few,TGTGCCAGCAGCTTGAATGCGGGCGCGCCAACAGATACGCAGTATTTT,CASSLNAGAPTDTQYF
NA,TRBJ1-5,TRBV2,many,TGTGCCAGCAGTGCGCAGGACAATCAGCCCCAGCATTTT,CASSAQDNQPQHF
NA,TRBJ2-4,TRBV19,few,TGTGCAGTTGAGGTCGGTAGATGGGGTAACCAAGCCAAAAACATTCAGTACTTC,CAVEVGRWGNQAKNIQYF
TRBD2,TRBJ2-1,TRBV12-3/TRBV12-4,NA,TGTGCCAGCAGTTTCGGGACTAGCGGGAGGATTGAGCAGTTCTTC,CASSFGTSGRIEQFF
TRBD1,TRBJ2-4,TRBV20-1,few,TGCAGTGCTAGGTCCCGGGGACAGAAGACGAACCTAATAGGGATAAACATTCAGTACTTC,CSARSRGQKTNLIGINIQYF
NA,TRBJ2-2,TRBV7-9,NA,TGTGCCAGCAGCTTACTTTTAAGGGCGCAGCTGTTTTTT,CASSLLLRAQLFF
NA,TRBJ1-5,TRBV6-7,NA,TGTGCCAGTACGAGGGGACTAAGCAATCAGCCCCAGCATTTT,CASTRGLSNQPQHF
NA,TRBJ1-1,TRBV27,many,TGTGCCAGCAGTTTAGGTGAATGGGTCGCGACTGAAGCTTTCTTT,CASSLGEWVATEAFF
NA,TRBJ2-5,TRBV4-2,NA,TGTGCCAGCAGCCCGGTTAGCCAAGAGACCCAGTACTTC,CASSPVSQETQYF
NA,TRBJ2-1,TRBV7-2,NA,TGTGCCAGCAGCTTACATGGGAATGAGCAGTTCTTC,CASSLHGNEQFF
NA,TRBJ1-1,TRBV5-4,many,TGTGCCAGCTGGGGCGCCCGGAACACTGAAGCTTTCTTT,CASWGARNTEAFF
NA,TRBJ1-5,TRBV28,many,TGTGCCAGCAGTTTAGATACAGGGATCAATCAGCCCCAGCATTTT,CASSLDTGINQPQHF
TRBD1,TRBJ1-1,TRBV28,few,TGTGCCAGCAGTCTCCGGACAGGGGGAGCTTTCTTT,CASSLRTGGAFF
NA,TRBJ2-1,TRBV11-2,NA,TGTGCCAGCAGCTACACTCTCTTTCGGTCCACTTCTGTTAACAATGAGCAGTTCTTC,CASSYTLFRSTSVNNEQFF
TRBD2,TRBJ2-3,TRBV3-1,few,TGTGCCAGCAGCCACCTGACTAGCGGAAATACGCAGTATTTT,CASSHLTSGNTQYF
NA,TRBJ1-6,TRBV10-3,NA,TGTGCCATCAGTGTAAAACAGGGAGCGAATTCACCCCTCCACTTT,CAISVKQGANSPLHF
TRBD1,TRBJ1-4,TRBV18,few,TGTGCCAGCTCATCCGGACAGGCGGAAAAACTGTTTTTT,CASSSGQAEKLFF
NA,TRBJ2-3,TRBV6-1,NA,TGTGCCAGCAGTGAAGGGACAGTTAACACAGATACGCAGTATTTT,CASSEGTVNTDTQYF
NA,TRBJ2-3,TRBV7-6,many,TGTGCCAGCAGCCTACTACCCGGGAAGATAGATACGCAGTATTTT,CASSLLPGKIDTQYF
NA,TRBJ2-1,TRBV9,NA,TGTGCCAGCAGCGTAGCTGGTCAGGTTCAGGACAATGAGCAGTTCTTC,CASSVAGQVQDNEQFF
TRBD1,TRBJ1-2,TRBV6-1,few,TGTGCCAGCAGTGTACGACAGGGAGATGGCTACACCTTC,CASSVRQGDGYTF
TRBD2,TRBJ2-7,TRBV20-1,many,TGCAGTGCTAGAGCCCTCCGACTAGCGGCATCCTACGAGCAGTACTTC,CSARALRLAASYEQYF